This T cell receptor (beta chain) came from a study of Ad26.COV2.S vaccination and SARS-CoV-2 variants. Study as a whole: Among those in the COV1001 Ad26.COV2.S trial arm was the donor.

Germline CDR1 and CDR2: SGHDT and YYEEEE. V lost 4 bases, J lost 0 bases, and 5 bases lay in between. The CDR3 has 14 residues. Profiling relied on immunoSEQ multiplex PCR, and the TCRdb table lists in-frame clones only, not all of them. The repertoire holds over 400,000 clones, with about 90% as singletons. Regarding the study as a whole: Once vaccination had occurred, spike-specific CD8+ and CD4+ T cell responses reportedly showed substantial breadth.

Treatment described: around 19 received Ad26.COV2.S at low or high dose, single or two shots; about 5 received placebo; per-sample allocation not given. Repertoires come from day 63 after the first vaccine or placebo injection. Comments on this clone: Its antigen is unknown.

This chain uses TRBV5-6 with TRBJ2-6; D remains ambiguous. This receptor was identified in a person aged 18 to 65 who received the Ad26.COV2.S COVID-19 vaccine or a placebo. The sequencing here drew on peripheral blood, taken in a trial of Ad26.COV2.S vaccine versus placebo. CDR3 region: CASSVASGANVLTF. The DNA for the CDR3 is TGTGCCAGCAGCGTAGCCTCTGGGGCCAACGTCCTGACTTTC. Full variable domain (outside the CDR3, taken from reference TRBV5-6 and TRBJ2-6): DAGVTQSPTHLIKTRGQQVTLRCSPKSGHDTVSWYQQALGQGPQFIFQYYEEEERQRGNFPDRFSGHQFPNYSSELNVNALLLGDSALYLCASSVASGANVLTFGAGSRLTVL.